This T cell receptor (beta chain) was identified in a study of blood T cell repertoires in COVID-19. Turning to the study itself: Sources were T cells, B-cell-depleted T cells, or PBMCs; the material itself was cDNA or gDNA.

The method was immunoSEQ multiplex PCR; TCRdb's version includes in-frame clones alone and lacks a portion of them. Of approximately 250,000 clones in the sample, around 81% are singletons; the top ten hold around 6.5%. V lost 2 bases and J lost 5; bases outside the gene matches: 10. The germline CDR1 and CDR2 sequences are MNHNS and SASEGT. CDR3 length equals 16 residues. This chain connects TRBV6-1 to TRBJ2-5, with TRBD1 matching over 8 bases. Specimen: peripheral blood. The sequence derives from a woman in her fifties or sixties with active or convalescent COVID-19. The DNA for the CDR3 is TGTGCCAGCAGTGAATACGGACAGGGACTGGGTGAGACCCAGTACTTC. Translation gives CASSEYGQGLGETQYF.